This entry concerns a single T cell receptor (beta chain). Its antigen is unidentified. The data derive from a study of T-cell memory formation after mild COVID-19. Study context: For the most part, TCR clusters were specific to one donor.

Study-level points and caveats: Detection of some responders pre-infection suggested pre-existing cross-reactive memory T cells participated.

TCRdb independently ran MiXCR on the 5' RACE reads; one entry per CDR3 protein. The sample holds more than 300,000 distinct CDR3 sequences, around a fifth seen once. Sequenced: PBMCs or a T cell subset sorted from them (not recorded which). The sequence was obtained from a man aged 18 to 30 who had mild COVID-19 (a few samples of this study predate the infection). Cell type and time point are not known.

CDR3 in DNA: TGTGCCAGCAGTTCGTCGGGCCGCACCCAGCATTTT. Translation: CASSSSGRTQHF. V is TRBV28 and J is TRBJ1-5; the D is unclear. From germline, CDR1 is MDHEN and CDR2 SYDVKM. Deletions cut 4 bases from V and 11 bases from J, with 12 bases between. The CDR3 is 12 residues long.